The clone carrying this T cell receptor (beta chain) came up once. The data derive from a study of OX40 agonist ivuxolimab in advanced cancers. The repertoire was sequenced with immunoSEQ multiplex PCR; TCRdb's copy has only in-frame clones and lacks some. The sample carries roughly 86,000 clones, 90% to 95% recorded once. Deletions cut 5 bases from V and 0 bases from J, with 5 bases between. Germline values: CDR1 SGHTA, CDR2 FQGNSA. There are 12 residues in the CDR3. The starting material was CD4+ or CD8+ T cells sorted from blood, obtained in a trial of the OX40 agonist ivuxolimab. V gene TRBV7-2 combines with J gene TRBJ2-7; D is unresolved. The source of this sequence is an adult with an advanced solid tumor such as melanoma, head and neck, liver or kidney cancer. CDR3 loop: CASSASSYEQYF. CDR3 nucleotides: TGTGCCAGCAGCGCCTCCTCCTACGAGCAGTACTTC.